This record concerns one TCR beta chain sequence. The antigen it recognizes is unknown. No base quality values were provided; no much bigger clone lies one nucleotide off. V loses 1 base, J loses 2 bases, and the germline ends lie 17 bases apart. Including cysteine and phenylalanine, the CDR3 has 17 amino acids. The read is trimmed to its CDR3 DNA, 51 bases read in frame from base 1. CDR1 and CDR2 (MGHRA, YSYEKL) derive from the germline V gene. The sample originates from a study of patients and donors after allogeneic stem cell transplantation (dated by TCRdb to about 2020). Libraries were constructed by RT-PCR. TCRdb records NextSeq 550 as the sequencer. TCRdb reprocessed the public reads (quality trimming at Q25 with fastp, clone calling with MiXCR) and kept in-frame beta chains. Identical CDR3 protein sequences are pooled into one entry, listed with their most common genes and DNA. Counted in this sample were hundreds of thousands of distinct CDR3 sequences; approximately 16% of them appeared once. The leading ten clones occupy over 6% of the sample.

The sequenced material came from blood, either unsorted or a sorted T cell fraction (not recorded which). In this chain, TRBV4-1 is recombined with TRBJ1-2; a confident D gene designation cannot be given. The receptor was isolated from a human donor who was either an allogeneic HSCT recipient or a stem cell or donor lymphocyte infusion donor (not recorded which). It is not recorded whose cells these are; they may come from a transplant donor. The CDR3 has the sequence CASSQGVTGGRNYGYTF. The sequenced DNA: TGCGCCAGCAGCCAAGGCGTCACGGGAGGGAGAAACTATGGCTACACCTTC.